This T cell receptor beta chain is from a study of shared clonotypes between healthy human individuals. At the level of the study: Serving as donors were a couple of women and three men, whose ages spanned 18 to 49.

DNA at 200 ng, about 30,000 T cell genomes, went into sorted-subset replicate PCRs. Produced via immunoSEQ multiplex PCR; TCRdb's table is partial and in-frame only. This sample has hundreds of thousands of clones, with about 91% found just once. From germline, CDR1 is MNHEY and CDR2 SMNVEV (reference sequence). Trimming removed 6 bases from V and 10 bases from J; junction bases left unmatched: 14. This CDR3 is 15 amino acids long. It was CD45RO-negative cells, positively selected for CCR7, that made up naive CD8 cells, with terminally differentiated effector memory CD45RA+ cells excluded. This chain connects TRBV27 to TRBJ2-7; 11 bases are a match to TRBD2. The sequenced sample was naive CD8+ T cells sorted from blood. This clonotype originated in a man aged 30 to 39 in good health. Here the CDR3 reads CASSHRASGRSQQYF. The CDR3, as DNA: TGTGCCAGCAGCCACCGGGCTAGCGGGAGGTCCCAACAGTACTTC.